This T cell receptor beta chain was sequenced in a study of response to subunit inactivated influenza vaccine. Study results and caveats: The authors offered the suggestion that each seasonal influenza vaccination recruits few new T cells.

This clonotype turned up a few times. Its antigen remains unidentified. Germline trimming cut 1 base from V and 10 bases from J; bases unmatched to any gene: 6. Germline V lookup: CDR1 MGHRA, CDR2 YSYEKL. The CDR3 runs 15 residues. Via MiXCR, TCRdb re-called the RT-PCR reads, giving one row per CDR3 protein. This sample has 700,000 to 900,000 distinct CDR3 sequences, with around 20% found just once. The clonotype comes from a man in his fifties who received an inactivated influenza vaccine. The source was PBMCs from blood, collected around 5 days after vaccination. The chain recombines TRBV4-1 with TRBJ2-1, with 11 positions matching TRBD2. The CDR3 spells CASSQVETSGKEQFF. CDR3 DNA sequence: TGCGCCAGCAGCCAAGTTGAGACTAGCGGGAAAGAGCAGTTCTTC.